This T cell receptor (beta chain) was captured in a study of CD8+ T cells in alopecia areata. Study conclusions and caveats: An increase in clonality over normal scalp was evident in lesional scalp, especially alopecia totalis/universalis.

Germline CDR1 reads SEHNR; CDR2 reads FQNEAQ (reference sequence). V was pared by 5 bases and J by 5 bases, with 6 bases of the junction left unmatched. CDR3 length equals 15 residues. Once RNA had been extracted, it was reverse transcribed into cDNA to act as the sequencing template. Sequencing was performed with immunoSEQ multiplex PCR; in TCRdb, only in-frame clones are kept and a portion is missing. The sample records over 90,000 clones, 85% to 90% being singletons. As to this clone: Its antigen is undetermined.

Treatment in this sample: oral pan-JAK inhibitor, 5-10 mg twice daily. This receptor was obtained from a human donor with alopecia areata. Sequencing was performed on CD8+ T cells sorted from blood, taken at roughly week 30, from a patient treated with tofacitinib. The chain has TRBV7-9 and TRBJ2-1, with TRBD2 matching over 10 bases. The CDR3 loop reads CASSLGTSANNEQFF. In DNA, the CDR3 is TGTGCCAGCAGCCTGGGGACTAGCGCGAACAATGAGCAGTTCTTC.